The 10 T cell receptor beta chains listed next were all sequenced from one sample in a study of CD8+ T cells in alopecia areata. cDNA reverse transcribed from extracted RNA served as the sequencing template. Assay used: immunoSEQ multiplex PCR; TCRdb lists only in-frame clones, some missing. The table shows roughly 30,000 clones, with less than 65% occurring only once. The specimen sequenced was NKG2D-high CD8+ T cells sorted from blood. The source of these receptors is a human donor with alopecia areata.

The CDR3 bases are TGCGCCAGCAGCCAACCAGGCAACTATGGCTACACCTTC. It codes for CASSQPGNYGYTF. V usage is TRBV4-1 and J usage is TRBJ1-2; D is unclear. V was trimmed by 2 bases and J by 2 bases, leaving 6 bases between them. This CDR3 is built from 13 residues. CDR1 MGHRA and CDR2 YSYEKL come from the germline V gene.

The CDR3 protein is CASSLAIGLRTGELFF. As DNA, the CDR3 is TGTGCCAGCAGCTTAGCGATCGGACTTAGGACCGGGGAGCTGTTTTTT. This chain connects TRBV7-2 to TRBJ2-2; possible D gene TRBD2, 5 bases. Germline-derived CDR1 and CDR2 are SGHTA and FQGNSA. This CDR3 region has 16 residues. V was trimmed by 0 bases and J by 5 bases, leaving 13 bases between them.

This chain uses TRBV5-4 with TRBJ2-5; 7 positions match TRBD1. The germline CDR1 and CDR2 sequences are SGHNT and YYREEE (reference sequence). J was trimmed by 2 bases and V by 3 bases; bases with no gene match: 4. This CDR3 contains 14 residues. The CDR3 is CASSWGQLQETQYF. The DNA of the CDR3 is TGTGCCAGCAGCTGGGGACAGTTACAAGAGACCCAGTACTTC.

The chain recombines TRBV2 with TRBJ2-1, with a tentative D call TRBD2 (5 bases). Trimming pared 3 bases from V and 6 bases from J, leaving 9 bases between. The CDR3 is 13 residues long. Per germline, CDR1 SNHLY and CDR2 FYNNEI. The CDR3 loop reads CASSDASFNEQFF. For the CDR3, the DNA is TGTGCCAGCAGTGATGCTAGCTTCAATGAGCAGTTCTTC. The entire variable domain, with the rest obtained from reference TRBV2 and TRBJ2-1, is as follows: EPEVTQTPSHQVTQMGQEVILRCVPISNHLYFYWYRQILGQKVEFLVSFYNNEISEKSEIFDDQFSVERPDGSNFTLKIRSTKLEDSAMYFCASSDASFNEQFFGPGTRLTVL.

This clone was picked up a small number of times. The chain couples TRBV15 to TRBJ2-7, with 8 bases that match TRBD2. Germline-derived CDR1 and CDR2 are LNHNV and YYDKDF (reference sequence). The CDR3 is made up of 15 amino acids. Trimming removed 5 bases from V and 6 bases from J; junction bases left unmatched: 12. This chain's CDR3 is CATSVTVAGLPEQYF. The CDR3 nucleotides read TGTGCCACCAGCGTTACGGTAGCGGGACTCCCCGAGCAGTACTTC.

The V gene is TRBV19, the J gene TRBJ2-1, with D possibly being TRBD1 or TRBD2 (5 bases each). The CDR3 loop spans 15 amino acids. Per germline, CDR1 LNHDA and CDR2 SQIVND (reference sequence). V was shortened by 3 bases and J by 10 bases, with 19 bases between the two germline ends. The CDR3 is CASSMGWDPLHEQFF. In DNA form, the CDR3 reads TGTGCCAGTAGTATGGGGTGGGACCCCCTGCACGAGCAGTTCTTC.

J is TRBJ2-2 and V is TRBV10-3, with TRBD1 as a possible D gene (6 bases). The V gene's germline CDR1 is ENHRY and CDR2 SYGVKD. The V end was cut by 3 bases, the J end by 6 bases, with 11 bases between. The CDR3 is 14 amino acids. Here the CDR3 reads CAISDRGEAGELFF. The DNA for the CDR3 is TGTGCCATCAGTGACAGGGGCGAGGCCGGGGAGCTGTTTTTT.

The V call is TRBV29-1, the J call TRBJ2-1; D possibly corresponds to TRBD2 (6 bases). This CDR3 has 14 residues. The germline V gene encodes CDR1 SQVTM and CDR2 ANQGSEA. V was trimmed by 7 bases and J by 6 bases, leaving 19 bases between them. The CDR3 DNA reads TGCAGCGGGAGGGTGATCGAGCGCTCCAATGAGCAGTTCTTC. This encodes CSGRVIERSNEQFF.

The chain joins TRBV6-4 to TRBJ2-3, with 9 bases fitting TRBD1. This CDR3 is 15 amino acids long. The germline V gene has CDR1 MRHNA and CDR2 SNTAGT. Losses at the gene ends were 6 bases for V and 1 base for J; bases not matched to a gene: 5. This chain's CDR3 is CASSYGQGRTDTQYF. DNA for the CDR3: TGTGCCAGCAGCTACGGACAGGGGCGCACAGATACGCAGTATTTT.

This clone was counted a few times. The rearrangement links TRBV29-1 to TRBJ1-1, with D unclear. CDR3 length equals 13 residues. The V and J ends lost 4 bases and 0 bases respectively, with 9 bases between them. The V gene's germline CDR1 is SQVTM and CDR2 ANQGSEA. DNA for the CDR3: TGCAGCGTTGTTGGCGGAATGAACACTGAAGCTTTCTTT. Encoded protein: CSVVGGMNTEAFF.